Included here is one T cell receptor beta chain sequence, with context. Its antigen is still unknown. No base quality values were provided; no much bigger clone lies one nucleotide off. V is shortened by 5 bases, J by 0 bases, and the region joining them spans 17 bases. From the cysteine through the phenylalanine, the CDR3 covers 17 amino acids. Of the read, only the CDR3 DNA is kept; its 51 bases are in frame from base 1. CDR1 is given as SGHAT and CDR2 as FQNNGV, both from the germline V gene. The data originate from a study of OX40 agonist ivuxolimab in advanced cancers. Context from the whole study: The costimulatory receptor OX40 (CD134) was targeted by ivuxolimab, a fully human IgG2 agonistic monoclonal antibody. Intravenous ivuxolimab was administered to patients every 2 weeks at six dose levels: 0.01, 0.1, 0.3, 1.5, 3 and 10 mg/kg. Of the approximately 54 dose-escalation patients, hepatocellular carcinoma was present in 19, melanoma in approximately 15, renal cell carcinoma in 9 and head and neck cancer in 9. The dose-escalation cohort was approximately 83% male with a mean age of around 62 years, ranging from roughly 23 to 90. Prior anti-PD-1, anti-PD-L1 or anti-CTLA-4 therapy was permitted, and approximately 40% of dose-escalation patients had received checkpoint inhibitors. Partial responses occurred in three dose-escalation patients, of whom one had hepatocellular carcinoma and two had cutaneous melanoma. The purpose of peripheral TCRbeta sequencing was to test whether ivuxolimab changed TCR sequence diversity and led to clonal T-cell expansion. The paper reports the monotherapy dose-escalation portion (N = 52 patients) of the phase I ivuxolimab trial.

Genomic DNA was extracted from sorted cells for sequencing of the TCRbeta CDR3 region. TCRbeta CDR3 regions were sequenced using the immunoSEQ Assay. TCRdb's version of the immuneACCESS table is confined to in-frame rearrangements and falls short of the full clone set. An unresolved V gene accounts for under half of the shortfall where checked; the remainder is of unknown origin. This sample has tens of thousands of clones in its table, and 86% of those were observed once. The ten largest clones capture roughly 0.9% of the sample. What the work shows at the level of the full study, not this receptor alone: Low levels of normalized T-cell clonal expansion were also seen in some nonresponding patients. The antigen specificity of the peripheral T cells that underwent clonal expansion was not determined. After ivuxolimab, more expanded clones were found on average in CD8+ T cells than in CD4+ T cells. Partial responders in the 0.1-3.0 mg/kg groups had among the lowest normalized peripheral clonal expansion, especially among CD8+ T cells. At doses of 0.1 to 3.0 mg/kg, clonal expansion of both CD4+ and CD8+ blood T cells was observed from baseline to week 6.

The trial excluded patients who had a history of autoimmune disease or who were on systemic immunosuppression. Peripheral blood for TCR sequencing was collected from all dose cohorts at baseline, on cycle 4 day 1, and on cycle 7 day 1. The samples were drawn from a first-in-human, open-label, multicenter phase I dose-escalation trial of ivuxolimab. The trial enrolled adults with locally advanced or metastatic head and neck squamous cell, hepatocellular, melanoma or renal cell carcinoma. Before TCR sequencing, CD4+ T cells and CD8+ T cells from peripheral blood were sorted into separate populations.

The rearrangement combines TRBV11-2 with TRBJ1-3; the D gene identity is not certain. The sample in question was CD4+ or CD8+ T cells sorted from blood, obtained in a trial of the OX40 agonist ivuxolimab. This TCR derives from an adult with an advanced solid tumor such as melanoma, head and neck, liver or kidney cancer. The nucleotide sequence reads as follows: TGTGCCAGCAGCATTCAAACAGTCCTAAGCTCTGGAAACACCATATATTTT. This codes for CASSIQTVLSSGNTIYF.